Listed here are 27 T cell receptor beta chains from one sample, sequenced in a study of regulatory T cells in long-lasting Graves disease. As for time point: newly diagnosed GD, antithyroid drugs for less than 3 months. RNA isolated from PBMCs was used to make the TCR library. Relying on iRepertoire HTBI primers and Arm-PCR of CDR3 regions, the team built TCR beta libraries. TCRdb re-derived calls from the multiplex PCR reads in MiXCR, one entry per CDR3 protein. The sample lists 240,000 or so distinct CDR3 sequences, 20% to 25% occurring once. The sequenced sample was peripheral blood mononuclear cells (PBMCs), obtained at new diagnosis, from a patient treated with antithyroid drugs. These receptor sequences come from a female donor with Graves disease.

This clonotype was counted at least ten times. The chain is built from TRBV6-2 or TRBV6-3 and TRBJ2-3; tentatively, D is TRBD1 or TRBD2 (5 bases each). Trimming took 4 bases from V and 5 from J, leaving 16 bases between them. This CDR3 comprises 15 residues. Germline assignment: CDR1 MNHEY and CDR2 SVGEGT. The CDR3: CASSFRDGTQDTQYF. The CDR3 nucleotides are TGTGCCAGCAGTTTCCGGGACGGAACGCAAGATACGCAGTATTTT.

This clonotype showed up many times. The CDR3 sequence: CATRKILEGGYTF. The CDR3 coding sequence is TGTGCCACCCGGAAGATACTGGAGGGGGGCTACACCTTC. This sequence joins TRBV6-1 and TRBJ1-2; D possibly corresponds to TRBD1 (5 bases). The V end was cut by 10 bases, the J end by 8 bases, with 20 bases between. From germline, CDR1 is MNHNS and CDR2 SASEGT. This CDR3 contains 13 residues.

There are many counts of this clonotype. V usage is TRBV6-2 or TRBV6-3 and J usage is TRBJ1-1, with D unresolved. Per the germline V gene, CDR1 is MNHEY and CDR2 is SVGEGT. V lost 0 bases to trimming and J lost 4 bases, with 12 bases between them. This CDR3 has 15 amino acids. Here the CDR3 DNA reads TGTGCCAGCAGTTACTCAGGAGGTTCGGCCACTGAAGCTTTCTTT. Amino acid sequence: CASSYSGGSATEAFF.

As to this clonotype: A far bigger clonotype differs at one base, so this is likely a read error. The chain has TRBV27 and TRBJ2-7; D is undetermined. The CDR3 sequence is 15 residues long. V lost 3 bases and J 7 bases, leaving 19 bases between the germline ends. CDR1 and CDR2 from the germline V gene are MNHEY and SMNVEV (reference sequence). The CDR3 nucleotides are TGTGCCAGCAGTTTGCTAGTTAATCCCCCCGGTGAGCAGTACTTC. This codes for CASSLLVNPPGEQYF.

At least ten counts were recorded for this clonotype. The chain uses TRBV28 and TRBJ1-5; D is perhaps TRBD1 (6 bases). The length of the CDR3 is 13 residues. Per the germline V gene, CDR1 is MDHEN and CDR2 is SYDVKM. Deletions cut 4 bases from V and 7 bases from J, with 11 bases between. The CDR3, as DNA: TGTGCCAGCAGTTCGACAGGAATGCAGCCCCAGCATTTT. Protein sequence: CASSSTGMQPQHF. Supplemented by reference TRBV28 and TRBJ1-5, the full variable domain reads DVKVTQSSRYLVKRTGEKVFLECVQDMDHENMFWYRQDPGLGLRLIYFSYDVKMKEKGDIPEGYSVSREKKERFSLILESASTNQTSMYLCASSSTGMQPQHFGDGTRLSIL.

The chain carries TRBV6-1 and TRBJ2-2; D gene uncertain. Germline lookup yields CDR1 MNHNS and CDR2 SASEGT. V dropped 5 bases and J dropped 5 bases, with 12 bases sitting between them. CDR3 size: 14 residues. The CDR3 DNA reads as TGTGCCAGCAGTCAGTCGGGTGGAACCGGGGAGCTGTTTTTT. Protein sequence: CASSQSGGTGELFF.

At least ten counts were recorded for this clonotype. The rearrangement links TRBV20-1 to TRBJ2-7, with no clear D. The V end was cut by 8 bases, the J end by 0 bases, with 14 bases between. The CDR3 loop spans 13 amino acids. Looked up from germline, CDR1 is DFQATT and CDR2 is SNEGSKA (reference sequence). In DNA form, the CDR3 reads TGCAGTACCACAACCCCCTACTCCTACGAGCAGTACTTC. Translating gives CSTTTPYSYEQYF.

In this sample, this clonotype turned up a few times. This chain connects TRBV19 to TRBJ2-1; 7 bases are shared with TRBD2. V shed 5 bases, J shed 8 bases, and the junction held 6 bases outside the gene matches. The CDR3 has 13 amino acids. The germline V gene has CDR1 LNHDA and CDR2 SQIVND (reference sequence). The CDR3 loop reads CASSRPGGDEQFF. CDR3 coding DNA: TGTGCCAGTAGTCGGCCGGGGGGTGATGAGCAGTTCTTC.

There are many counts of this clonotype. The gene calls are TRBV20-1 and TRBJ2-7; TRBD2 is a possible D gene (7 bases). The CDR3 is 14 amino acids. Per the germline V gene, CDR1 is DFQATT and CDR2 is SNEGSKA (reference sequence). V lost 6 bases, J lost 2 bases, and 17 bases lay in between. The CDR3 loop reads CSAFRGRGTYEQYF. DNA for the CDR3: TGCAGTGCCTTTAGGGGGAGGGGAACCTACGAGCAGTACTTC.

Only a few counts were recorded for this clonotype. V and J are TRBV29-1 and TRBJ1-1; TRBD1 is a possible D gene (5 bases). Between the trimmed V and J ends, which lost 4 bases and 2 bases, there was a span of 8 bases. CDR3 length: 12 amino acids. From germline, CDR1 is SQVTM and CDR2 ANQGSEA. CDR3 nucleotide sequence: TGCAGCGTTGCAGGGTTTAACACTGAAGCTTTCTTT. Its translation is CSVAGFNTEAFF.

This clonotype showed up many times. The chain is built from TRBV2 and TRBJ2-1; D unclear. CDR1 and CDR2 (germline): SNHLY, FYNNEI. V was shortened by 2 bases and J by 9 bases, with 5 bases between the two germline ends. This CDR3 contains 11 residues. The CDR3 protein is CASSEQSEQFF. The CDR3 DNA follows: TGTGCCAGCAGTGAACAGAGTGAGCAGTTCTTC. The full variable domain, rest sourced from reference TRBV2 and TRBJ2-1, is EPEVTQTPSHQVTQMGQEVILRCVPISNHLYFYWYRQILGQKVEFLVSFYNNEISEKSEIFDDQFSVERPDGSNFTLKIRSTKLEDSAMYFCASSEQSEQFFGPGTRLTVL.

In this sample, this clonotype turned up a few times. The likely explanation is a read error, given a far larger clone one base away. The chain has TRBV7-2 and TRBJ2-7; D might be TRBD2 (6 bases). Per germline, CDR1 SGHTA and CDR2 FQGNSA. The CDR3 contains 14 residues. CDR3 nucleotides: TGTGCCAGCGGCTTCGGTGTAGCGGAGGGGATGCAGTACTTC. Residues: CASGFGVAEGMQYF. The entire variable domain, with the rest obtained from reference TRBV7-2 and TRBJ2-7, is as follows: GAGVSQSPSNKVTEKGKDVELRCDPISGHTALYWYRQSLGQGLEFLIYFQGNSAPDKSGLPSDRFSAERTGGSVSTLTIQRTQQEDSAVYLCASGFGVAEGMQYFGPGTRLTVT.

This clonotype was recorded at least ten times. The V call is TRBV7-9, the J call TRBJ2-7; TRBD1 is a possible D gene (6 bases). CDR3 size: 13 residues. The germline V gene encodes CDR1 SEHNR and CDR2 FQNEAQ (reference sequence). V lost 5 bases, J lost 4 bases, and 12 bases lay in between. The CDR3 DNA follows: TGTGCCAGCAGCCAGAACAGGGAGTACGAGCAGTACTTC. Translating it yields CASSQNREYEQYF.

Notes on this clonotype: A read error may account for a junction end that differs from germline. This chain connects TRBV19 to TRBJ2-7; perhaps TRBD2 as D (6 bases). CDR1 is LNHDA, CDR2 SQIVND, per germline (reference sequence). The length of the CDR3 is 16 residues. The CDR3 DNA reads as TGTGTCAGTAGTATAGCCCAACTAGCTGGCGGCTACGAGCAGTACTTC. Protein product: CVSSIAQLAGGYEQYF.

This clonotype was counted many times. The CDR3 DNA reads as TGCAGTGCCAGGGACAGGGGGGATAGCTCCTATAATTCACCCCTCCACTTT. Translation gives CSARDRGDSSYNSPLHF. V and J are TRBV20-1 and TRBJ1-6; TRBD1 matches at 11 bases. The V gene end was trimmed by 6 bases and the J gene end by 0 bases; junction bases not matched to a gene: 7. Looked up from germline, CDR1 is DFQATT and CDR2 is SNEGSKA (reference sequence). This CDR3 is built from 17 residues.

This clonotype has a count of ten or more. The chain combines TRBV11-2 with TRBJ1-4; TRBD1 is a possible D gene (6 bases). CDR3 size: 14 residues. CDR1 SGHAT and CDR2 FQNNGV come from the germline V gene. V lost 5 bases, J lost 5 bases, and 12 bases lay in between. CDR3 protein: CASSRDRLNEKLFF. For the CDR3, the DNA is TGTGCCAGCAGCCGCGACAGGCTCAATGAAAAACTGTTTTTT.

This clonotype was observed many times. This chain connects TRBV10-3 to TRBJ2-5; 11 bases are shared with TRBD2. With 6 bases clipped from V and 2 bases from J, the junction kept 5 bases outside the gene matches. From germline, CDR1 is ENHRY and CDR2 SYGVKD. CDR3 length equals 15 residues. The CDR3 is CAIRGTSGPQETQYF. In nucleotides, the CDR3 is TGTGCCATCAGGGGGACTAGCGGACCACAAGAGACCCAGTACTTC.

At least ten counts were recorded for this clonotype. This chain connects TRBV7-3 to TRBJ2-5, with D possibly being TRBD1 or TRBD2 (6 bases each). The CDR3 consists of 14 residues. In germline, CDR1 is SGHTA, CDR2 FQGTGA. The V gene lost 2 bases and the J gene lost 5 bases, with 12 bases spanning the gap. The CDR3 DNA reads as TGTGCCAGCAGCTTATTAGGGGGGAGTGAGACCCAGTACTTC. Its translation: CASSLLGGSETQYF. The whole variable domain, filled in from reference TRBV7-3 and TRBJ2-5, reads GAGVSQTPSNKVTEKGKYVELRCDPISGHTALYWYRQSLGQGPEFLIYFQGTGAADDSGLPNDRFFAVRPEGSVSTLKIQRTERGDSAVYLCASSLLGGSETQYFGPGTRLLVL.

In its sample, this clonotype was seen many times. The rearrangement links TRBV18 to TRBJ2-3; D is perhaps TRBD1 or TRBD2 (5 bases each). The CDR3 sequence is 15 residues long. V was clipped by 3 bases and J by 0 bases, with 10 bases between them. Germline V gene lookup returns CDR1 KGHSH and CDR2 LQKENI. The CDR3 spells CASSPGVASTDTQYF. CDR3 sequence (DNA): TGTGCCAGCTCACCGGGGGTGGCTAGCACAGATACGCAGTATTTT.

This clonotype came up many times. The chain recombines TRBV12-3 or TRBV12-4 with TRBJ2-1; TRBD1 matches 8 bases. J gave up 9 bases and V 2 bases, and 9 bases lay outside the gene matches. The CDR3 length is 15 residues. The CDR3 sequence is CASSLFLGQGSEQFF. The CDR3 region has the DNA TGTGCCAGCAGTTTATTTCTAGGACAGGGTAGTGAGCAGTTCTTC.

The V gene is TRBV12-3 or TRBV12-4, the J gene TRBJ1-1; D unclear. The V and J ends lost 6 bases and 3 bases respectively, with 8 bases between them. The CDR3 extends over 12 amino acids. The CDR3 DNA follows: TGTGCCAGCAGCCAATCGGACACTGAAGCTTTCTTT. Its protein product is CASSQSDTEAFF.

The gene calls are TRBV12-3 or TRBV12-4 and TRBJ1-2, with 7 bases lining up with TRBD1. The V and J ends lost 0 bases and 7 bases, in that order; junction bases with no gene match: 5. This CDR3 comprises 14 residues. The chain's CDR3 is CASSLAQGLAGYTF. The CDR3 DNA is TGTGCCAGCAGTTTAGCACAGGGGCTGGCTGGCTACACCTTC.

The chain is built from TRBV12-3 or TRBV12-4 and TRBJ2-1; TRBD2 aligns across 9 bases. The CDR3 has 15 residues. With 3 bases clipped from V and 6 bases from J, the junction kept 6 bases outside the gene matches. The CDR3 spells CASSFSGSLGNEQFF. CDR3 sequence (DNA): TGTGCCAGCAGTTTTAGCGGGAGCCTGGGCAATGAGCAGTTCTTC.

This clonotype was counted at least ten times. The J gene is TRBJ2-7, the V gene TRBV5-1; 8 nucleotides match TRBD2. Losses at the gene ends were 1 base for V and 0 bases for J; bases not matched to a gene: 3. The CDR3 spans 15 residues. The germline V gene has CDR1 SGHRS and CDR2 YFSETQ. As DNA, the CDR3 is TGCGCCAGCAGCTTGCAGCGGGAGAGCTCCTACGAGCAGTACTTC. This codes for CASSLQRESSYEQYF.

The chain couples TRBV24-1 to TRBJ1-5, with D possibly matching TRBD1 (5 bases). Germline CDR1 KGHDR, CDR2 SFDVKD. The CDR3 has 12 amino acids. The V end was cut by 10 bases, the J end by 5 bases, with 11 bases between. CDR3 sequence reads: CATQLGDQPQHF. Here the CDR3 DNA reads TGTGCCACTCAGCTGGGGGATCAGCCCCAGCATTTT.

A remark on this clonotype: A far larger clone differs by one base, so this is likely a read error. The chain couples TRBV11-2 to TRBJ1-3; D not certain. CDR1 SGHAT and CDR2 FQNNGV come from the germline V gene. This CDR3 contains 11 residues. CDR3 protein: CASHSGNTIHF. DNA for the CDR3: TGTGCCAGCCACTCTGGAAACACCATACATTTT.

This clonotype has a count of ten or more. The gene calls are TRBV20-1 and TRBJ2-3; no clear D. Germline V gene data show CDR1 as DFQATT and CDR2 as SNEGSKA (reference sequence). V was trimmed by 3 bases and J by 5 bases, leaving 6 bases between them. CDR3 size: 11 residues. In DNA, the CDR3 is TGCAGTGCTAGGAAGGGAGATACGCAGTATTTT. It is translated as CSARKGDTQYF.